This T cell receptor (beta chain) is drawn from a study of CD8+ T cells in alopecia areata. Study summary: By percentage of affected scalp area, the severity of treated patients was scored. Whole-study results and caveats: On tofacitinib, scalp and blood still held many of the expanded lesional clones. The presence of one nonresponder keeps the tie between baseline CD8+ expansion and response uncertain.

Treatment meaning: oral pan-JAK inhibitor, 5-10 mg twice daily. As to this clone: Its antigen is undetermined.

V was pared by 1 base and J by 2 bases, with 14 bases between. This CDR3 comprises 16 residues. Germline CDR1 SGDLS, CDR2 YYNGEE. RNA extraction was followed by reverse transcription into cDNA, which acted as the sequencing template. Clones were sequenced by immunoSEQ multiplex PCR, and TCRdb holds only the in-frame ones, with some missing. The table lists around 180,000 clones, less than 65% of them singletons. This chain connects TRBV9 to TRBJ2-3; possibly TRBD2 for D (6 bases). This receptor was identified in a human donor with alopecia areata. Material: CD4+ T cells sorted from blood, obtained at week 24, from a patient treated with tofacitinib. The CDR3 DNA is TGTGCCAGCAGCGTATCGGCGGGGCGCCTCACAGATACGCAGTATTTT. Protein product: CASSVSAGRLTDTQYF.